This TCR beta chain was profiled in a study of identical twins. Study findings and constraints: Within monozygotic twins, out-of-frame TCR alpha sharing was underestimated by the models. Excess low generation probability was seen in twin-shared out-of-frame alpha sequences.

A universal primer site was added by template switching, and unique molecular identifiers were carried by the cDNA. TCRdb fed the 5' RACE reads into MiXCR, producing one record per CDR3 protein. This sample carries fewer than 500,000 distinct CDR3 sequences, over 11% of them seen once, and the ten largest clones take approximately 0.9%. CDR3 size: 15 residues. V was shortened by 1 base and J by 2 bases, with 9 bases between the two germline ends. The germline V gene has CDR1 LGHDT and CDR2 YNNKEL (reference sequence). This clonotype came up many times. What it binds is unknown. Separately, the same data were catalogued under a study of yellow fever vaccine responses in identical twins.

The chain uses TRBV3-1 and TRBJ2-1; D perhaps matches TRBD1 (5 bases). Input material: CD4+ T cells sorted from blood. This sequence was found in a woman under 30 in good health. In nucleotides, the CDR3 is TGTGCCAGCAGCCAAGGGACACCTGCCTACAATGAGCAGTTCTTC. As protein: CASSQGTPAYNEQFF.